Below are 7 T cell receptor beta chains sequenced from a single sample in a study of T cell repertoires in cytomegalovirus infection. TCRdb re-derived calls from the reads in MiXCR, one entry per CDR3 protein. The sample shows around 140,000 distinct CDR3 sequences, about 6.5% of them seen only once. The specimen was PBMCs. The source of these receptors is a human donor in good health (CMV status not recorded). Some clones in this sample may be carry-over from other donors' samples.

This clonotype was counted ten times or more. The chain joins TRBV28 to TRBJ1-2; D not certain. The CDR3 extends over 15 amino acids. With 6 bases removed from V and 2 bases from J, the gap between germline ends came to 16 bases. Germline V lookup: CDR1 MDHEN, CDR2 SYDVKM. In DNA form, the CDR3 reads TGTGCCAGCAGCCTACCGACGGCGGTAAACTATGGCTACACCTTC. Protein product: CASSLPTAVNYGYTF.

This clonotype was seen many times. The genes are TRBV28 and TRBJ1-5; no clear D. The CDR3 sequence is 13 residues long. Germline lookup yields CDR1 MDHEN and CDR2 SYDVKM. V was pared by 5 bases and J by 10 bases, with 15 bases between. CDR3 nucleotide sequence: TGTGCCAGCAGTCTCATCTCGTCCCATCCCCAGCATTTT. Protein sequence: CASSLISSHPQHF. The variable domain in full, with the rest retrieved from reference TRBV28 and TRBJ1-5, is DVKVTQSSRYLVKRTGEKVFLECVQDMDHENMFWYRQDPGLGLRLIYFSYDVKMKEKGDIPEGYSVSREKKERFSLILESASTNQTSMYLCASSLISSHPQHFGDGTRLSIL.

CDR3 sequence: CASSLEGGYTDTQYF. CDR3 coding DNA: TGTGCCAGCAGTTTAGAGGGCGGCTACACAGATACGCAGTATTTT. The V gene is TRBV28, the J gene TRBJ2-3; weak D call: TRBD2 (5 bases). This CDR3 is 15 amino acids long. V shed 2 bases and J shed 2 bases, with 11 bases lying between them. Germline loops: CDR1 MDHEN, CDR2 SYDVKM.

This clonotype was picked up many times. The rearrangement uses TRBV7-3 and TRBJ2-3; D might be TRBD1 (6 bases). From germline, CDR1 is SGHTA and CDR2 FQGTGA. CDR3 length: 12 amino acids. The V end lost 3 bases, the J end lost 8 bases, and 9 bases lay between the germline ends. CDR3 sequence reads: CASSLLGGTQYF. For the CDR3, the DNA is TGTGCCAGCAGCTTGTTAGGGGGTACGCAGTATTTT.

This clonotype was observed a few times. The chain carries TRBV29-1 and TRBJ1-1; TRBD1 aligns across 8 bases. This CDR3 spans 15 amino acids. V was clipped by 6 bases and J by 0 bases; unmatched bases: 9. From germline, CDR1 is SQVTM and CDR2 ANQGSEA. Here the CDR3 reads CSVPGQGGMNTEAFF. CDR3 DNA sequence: TGCAGCGTCCCAGGACAGGGAGGGATGAACACTGAAGCTTTCTTT.

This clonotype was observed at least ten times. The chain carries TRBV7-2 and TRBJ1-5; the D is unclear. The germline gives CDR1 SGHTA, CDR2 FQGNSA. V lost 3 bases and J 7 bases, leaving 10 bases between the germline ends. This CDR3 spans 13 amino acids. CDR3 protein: CASSFRVGQPQHF. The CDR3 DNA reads TGTGCCAGCAGCTTTCGGGTTGGACAGCCCCAGCATTTT.

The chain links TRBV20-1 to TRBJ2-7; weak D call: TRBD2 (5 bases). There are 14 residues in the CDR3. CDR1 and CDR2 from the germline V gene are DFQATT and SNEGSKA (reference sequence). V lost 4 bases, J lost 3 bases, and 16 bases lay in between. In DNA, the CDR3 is TGCAGTGCTACAGACCGCGGGTCCCACTACGAGCAGTACTTC. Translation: CSATDRGSHYEQYF.